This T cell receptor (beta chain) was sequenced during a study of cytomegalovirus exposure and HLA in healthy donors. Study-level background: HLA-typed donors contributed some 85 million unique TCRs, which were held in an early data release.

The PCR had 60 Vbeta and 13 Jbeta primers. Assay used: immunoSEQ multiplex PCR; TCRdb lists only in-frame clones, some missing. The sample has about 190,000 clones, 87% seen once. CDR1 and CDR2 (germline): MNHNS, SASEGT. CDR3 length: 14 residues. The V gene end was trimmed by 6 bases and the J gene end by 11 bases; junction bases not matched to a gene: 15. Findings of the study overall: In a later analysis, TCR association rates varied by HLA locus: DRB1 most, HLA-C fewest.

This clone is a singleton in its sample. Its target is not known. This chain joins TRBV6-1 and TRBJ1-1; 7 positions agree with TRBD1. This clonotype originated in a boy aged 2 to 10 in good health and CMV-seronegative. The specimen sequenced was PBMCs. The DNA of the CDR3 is TGTGCCAGCAGCGAAAGGGACAGACCTCGACTGGCTTTCTTT. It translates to CASSERDRPRLAFF.